This TCR beta chain comes out of a study of blood T cell repertoires in COVID-19. Assay used: immunoSEQ multiplex PCR; TCRdb lists only in-frame clones, some missing. The data show a few hundred thousand clones, roughly 89% seen once. The CDR3 has 14 amino acids. V shed 3 bases and J shed 5 bases, with 13 bases lying between them. CDR1 is SGHTA, CDR2 FQGTGA, per germline. The chain links TRBV7-3 to TRBJ1-1, with D uncertain. The receptor was derived from a woman between 40 and 50 years old who had recovered from COVID-19. Sequencing was done on a sample of peripheral blood. CDR3 region: CASSLRAPGTEAFF. The CDR3 DNA is TGTGCCAGCAGCTTGCGGGCCCCCGGTACTGAAGCTTTCTTT.